One T cell receptor (beta chain) is described in this entry. Those enrolled, adults aged about 18 to 89 years, came from roughly 22 US areas. TCRdb's table, derived via immunoSEQ multiplex PCR, lists solely in-frame clones and lacks some. The profile shows over 250,000 clones, about 89% of them singletons. Germline V CDR1 and CDR2: LNHDA, SQIVND (reference sequence). V dropped 8 bases and J dropped 0 bases, with 18 bases sitting between them. CDR3 length: 16 amino acids. This sample was taken from a study of blood T cell repertoires in COVID-19. Study overall: From T cells, B-cell-depleted T cells, or PBMCs came the material, which was cDNA or gDNA.

The TCR was taken from a woman younger than 30 who had recovered from COVID-19. The sample comprised PBMCs or T cells enriched from blood (not recorded which). This chain links TRBV19 with TRBJ2-3; perhaps TRBD2 as D (7 bases). As DNA, the CDR3 is TGTGCCAGTTCTTCAGGGGCTAGCGGCAGCACAGATACGCAGTATTTT. It yields the protein CASSSGASGSTDTQYF.